This TCR beta chain comes out of a study of blood T cell repertoires in COVID-19. Produced via immunoSEQ multiplex PCR; TCRdb's table is partial and in-frame only. Seen here are 290,000 or so clones, 75% to 95% observed once, and the top ten hold approximately 1.2%. Germline V CDR1 and CDR2: MDHEN, SYDVKM. V was clipped by 6 bases and J by 6 bases, with 14 bases between them. The CDR3 spans 13 residues. The sequence was obtained from a woman aged 30 to 39 who had recovered from COVID-19. This chain connects TRBV28 to TRBJ1-1; D is unclear. Sample: PBMCs or T cells enriched from blood (not recorded which). The CDR3 loop reads CASSNHPGSEAFF. The CDR3 nucleotides are TGTGCCAGCAGCAACCACCCAGGTTCTGAAGCTTTCTTT.